One and the same sample provided the 11 T cell receptor beta chains below, sequenced in a study of blood T cell repertoires in COVID-19. The repertoire was sequenced with immunoSEQ multiplex PCR; TCRdb's copy has only in-frame clones and lacks some. The sample carries approximately 59,000 clones, about 81% recorded once. The sample comprised peripheral blood. The origin of the receptors is a man at least 80 years old with acute or convalescent COVID-19.

The chain is built from TRBV18 and TRBJ1-2; D not resolved. V was shortened by 0 bases and J by 4 bases, with 9 bases between the two germline ends. The CDR3 totals 14 residues. Germline-derived CDR1 and CDR2 are KGHSH and LQKENI. The CDR3 region is CASSPPRGSYGYTF. In DNA form, the CDR3 reads TGTGCCAGCTCACCACCGCGGGGATCCTATGGCTACACCTTC.

CDR3 sequence: CAISDFRETQYF. In DNA form, the CDR3 reads TGTGCCATCAGTGATTTCCGAGAGACCCAGTACTTC. The V and J genes are TRBV10-3 and TRBJ2-5; D is unclear. V gave up 3 bases and J gave up 4 bases, with 6 bases separating them. The CDR3 spans 12 residues. Germline V CDR1 and CDR2: ENHRY, SYGVKD.

This clone was seen a few times. The DNA for the CDR3 is TGTGCCAGCAGCCAGCAAGGGGGCGCGACGAATGGCTACACCTTC. This gives the protein CASSQQGGATNGYTF. The chain has TRBV4-2 and TRBJ1-2; 7 bases map to TRBD1. V lost 3 bases to trimming and J lost 6 bases; unmatched junction nucleotides: 10. Germline lookup yields CDR1 LGHNA and CDR2 YNFKEQ. This CDR3 region has 15 residues.

The V and J genes are TRBV7-3 and TRBJ2-1, with 9 bases aligning to TRBD2. CDR1 SGHTA and CDR2 FQGTGA come from the germline V gene. The CDR3 loop spans 13 amino acids. V lost 4 bases and J lost 7; bases outside the gene matches: 2. The CDR3 loop is CASSSAGGNEQFF. DNA for the CDR3: TGTGCCAGCAGCTCCGCGGGGGGGAATGAGCAGTTCTTC.

The chain joins TRBV7-2 to TRBJ1-2, with 9 bases aligning to TRBD1. CDR1 is SGHTA, CDR2 FQGNSA, per germline. J was trimmed by 5 bases and V by 5 bases; bases with no gene match: 6. This CDR3 comprises 14 residues. Written as DNA, the CDR3 is TGTGCCAGCAGCCAAGGGACAGGGCCTTATGGCTACACCTTC. As protein: CASSQGTGPYGYTF.

V and J are TRBV5-1 and TRBJ1-4, with TRBD1 matching over 10 bases. The CDR3 loop spans 15 amino acids. Germline V gene sequence: CDR1 SGHRS, CDR2 YFSETQ. Losses at the gene ends were 0 bases for V and 8 bases for J; bases not matched to a gene: 4. The CDR3 is CASSLETGGQEKLFF. As DNA, the CDR3 is TGCGCCAGCAGCTTGGAGACAGGGGGCCAAGAAAAACTGTTTTTT.

The chain couples TRBV4-2 to TRBJ1-2; the match to TRBD1 covers 7 bases. V lost 2 bases, J lost 4 bases, and 4 bases stayed unmatched. CDR3 size: 14 residues. CDR1 and CDR2 from the germline V gene are LGHNA and YNFKEQ. CDR3 amino acids: CASSQLDRTYGYTF. The CDR3 nucleotides read TGTGCCAGCAGCCAACTGGACAGGACCTATGGCTACACCTTC.

V usage is TRBV6-4 and J usage is TRBJ2-1; D might be TRBD2 (6 bases). Trimming left V 3 bases short and J 3 bases short, with 12 bases between. Germline-derived CDR1 and CDR2 are MRHNA and SNTAGT. This CDR3 comprises 15 residues. The CDR3 is CASSEFAGSYNEQFF. In nucleotides, the CDR3 is TGTGCCAGCAGTGAATTTGCGGGAAGCTACAATGAGCAGTTCTTC.

The chain links TRBV7-9 to TRBJ2-7; TRBD1 matches 9 bases. The CDR3 is 14 amino acids. The V and J ends lost 4 bases and 4 bases, in that order; junction bases with no gene match: 5. From germline, CDR1 is SEHNR and CDR2 FQNEAQ (reference sequence). The CDR3 is CASSSDRGRYEQYF. CDR3 in DNA: TGTGCCAGCAGCTCGGACAGGGGTCGGTACGAGCAGTACTTC.

This sequence joins TRBV11-2 and TRBJ2-1, with 13 bases aligning to TRBD2. The CDR3 has 15 amino acids. Germline CDR1 reads SGHAT; CDR2 reads FQNNGV. V lost 5 bases, J lost 9 bases, and 7 bases stayed unmatched. The CDR3 is CASSPGTSGMAEQFF. In nucleotides, the CDR3 is TGTGCCAGCAGCCCCGGGACTAGCGGGATGGCTGAGCAGTTCTTC.

This clone was recorded once. The CDR3, as DNA: TGTGCCACCAGCAGGGGTCCCTCCCAGGGGGCGCGAGGTGAAAAACTGTTTTTT. Protein: CATSRGPSQGARGEKLFF. The rearrangement joins TRBV15 to TRBJ1-4, with 8 positions matching TRBD1. This CDR3 contains 18 residues. CDR1 LNHNV and CDR2 YYDKDF come from the germline V gene (reference sequence). V gave up 3 bases and J gave up 7 bases; unmatched junction bases: 16.